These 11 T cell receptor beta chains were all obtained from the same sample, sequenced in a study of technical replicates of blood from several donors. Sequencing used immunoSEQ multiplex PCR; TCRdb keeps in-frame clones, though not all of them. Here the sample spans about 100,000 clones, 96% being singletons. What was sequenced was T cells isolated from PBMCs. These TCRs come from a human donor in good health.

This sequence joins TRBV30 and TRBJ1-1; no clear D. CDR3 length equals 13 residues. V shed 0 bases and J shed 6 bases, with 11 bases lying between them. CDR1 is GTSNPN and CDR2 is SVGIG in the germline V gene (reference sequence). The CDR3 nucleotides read TGTGCCTGGAGTGTAACAGCAGCCCCTGAAGCTTTCTTT. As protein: CAWSVTAAPEAFF.

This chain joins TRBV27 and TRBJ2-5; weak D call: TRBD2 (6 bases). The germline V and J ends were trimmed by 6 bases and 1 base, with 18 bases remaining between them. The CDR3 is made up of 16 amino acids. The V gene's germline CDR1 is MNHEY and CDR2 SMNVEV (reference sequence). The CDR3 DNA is TGTGCCAGCAGGCCATCGGTTCGGGGGTTCCAAGAGACCCAGTACTTC. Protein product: CASRPSVRGFQETQYF.

The CDR3 reads CASSNQGYTGELFF. CDR3 nucleotide sequence: TGTGCCAGCAGCAACCAGGGATACACCGGGGAGCTGTTTTTT. This chain links TRBV11-3 with TRBJ2-2, with a possible D match to TRBD1 (5 bases). V lost 5 bases and J lost 3, with 10 bases in between. This CDR3 region has 14 residues. Germline loops: CDR1 SGHNT, CDR2 YENEEA.

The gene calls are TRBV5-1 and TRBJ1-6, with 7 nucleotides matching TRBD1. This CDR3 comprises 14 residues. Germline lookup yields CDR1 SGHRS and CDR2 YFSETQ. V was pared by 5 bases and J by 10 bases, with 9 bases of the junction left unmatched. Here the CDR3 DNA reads TGCGCCAGCAGATTCCGGGACAGAGGATCACCCCTCCACTTT. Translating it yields CASRFRDRGSPLHF.

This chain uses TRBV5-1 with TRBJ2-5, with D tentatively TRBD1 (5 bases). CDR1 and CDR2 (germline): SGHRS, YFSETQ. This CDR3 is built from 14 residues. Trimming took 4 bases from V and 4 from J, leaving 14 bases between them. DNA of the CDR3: TGCGCCAGCAGCCTACGACAGTCACCAGAGACCCAGTACTTC. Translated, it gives CASSLRQSPETQYF.

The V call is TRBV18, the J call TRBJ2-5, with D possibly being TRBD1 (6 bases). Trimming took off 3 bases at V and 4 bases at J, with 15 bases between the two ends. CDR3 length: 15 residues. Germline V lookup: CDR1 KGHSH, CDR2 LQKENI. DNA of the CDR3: TGTGCCAGCTCACCGACCGCTGGACAGCTAGAGACCCAGTACTTC. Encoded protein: CASSPTAGQLETQYF. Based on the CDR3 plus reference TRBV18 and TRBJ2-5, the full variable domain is NAGVMQNPRHLVRRRGQEARLRCSPMKGHSHVYWYRQLPEEGLKFMVYLQKENIIDESGMPKERFSAEFPKEGPSILRIQQVVRGDSAAYFCASSPTAGQLETQYFGPGTRLLVL.

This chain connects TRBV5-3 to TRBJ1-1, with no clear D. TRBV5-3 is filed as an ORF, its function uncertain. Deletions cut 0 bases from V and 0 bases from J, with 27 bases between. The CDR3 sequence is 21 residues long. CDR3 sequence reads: CARSLALHPLFIGHLNTEAFF. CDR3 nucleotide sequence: TGTGCCAGAAGCTTGGCCTTACACCCTTTATTTATTGGGCACTTGAACACTGAAGCTTTCTTT.

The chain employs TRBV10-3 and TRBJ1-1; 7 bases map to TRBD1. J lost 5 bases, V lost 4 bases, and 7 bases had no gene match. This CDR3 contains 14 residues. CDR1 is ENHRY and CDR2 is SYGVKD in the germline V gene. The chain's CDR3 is CAISGRQGDTEAFF. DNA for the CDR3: TGTGCCATCAGTGGTAGGCAGGGGGATACTGAAGCTTTCTTT.

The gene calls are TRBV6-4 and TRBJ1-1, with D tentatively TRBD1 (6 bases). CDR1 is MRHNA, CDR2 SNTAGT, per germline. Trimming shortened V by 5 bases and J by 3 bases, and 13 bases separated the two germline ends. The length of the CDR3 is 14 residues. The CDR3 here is CASSPQGWYTEAFF. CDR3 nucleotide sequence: TGTGCCAGCAGTCCCCAGGGGTGGTACACTGAAGCTTTCTTT.

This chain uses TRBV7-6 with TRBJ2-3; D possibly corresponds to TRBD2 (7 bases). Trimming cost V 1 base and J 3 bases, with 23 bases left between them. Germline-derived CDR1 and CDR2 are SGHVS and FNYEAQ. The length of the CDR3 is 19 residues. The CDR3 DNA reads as TGTGCCAGCAGCTTAGATTGGGGGGGCTCGGGGAGGGGTACAGATACGCAGTATTTT. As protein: CASSLDWGGSGRGTDTQYF.

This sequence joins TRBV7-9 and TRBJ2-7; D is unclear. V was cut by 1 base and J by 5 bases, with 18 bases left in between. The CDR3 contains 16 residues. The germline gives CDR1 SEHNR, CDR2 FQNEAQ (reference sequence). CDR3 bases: TGTGCCAGCAGCTTAGGTTCCGGTCTCGATTCCCACGAGCAGTACTTC. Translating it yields CASSLGSGLDSHEQYF. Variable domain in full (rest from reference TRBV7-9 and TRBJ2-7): DTGVSQNPRHKITKRGQNVTFRCDPISEHNRLYWYRQTLGQGPEFLTYFQNEAQLEKSRLLSDRFSAERPKGSFSTLEIQRTEQGDSAMYLCASSLGSGLDSHEQYFGPGTRLTVT.